This TCR beta chain was observed in a study of T cell clonality in common variable immunodeficiency (dated by TCRdb to the mid-2010s). V sheds 3 bases and J sheds 5 bases, leaving 7 bases between their ends. From a lookup of the germline V gene, CDR1 and CDR2 are MNHNS and SASEGT. Reading from cysteine to phenylalanine, the CDR3 counts 13 amino acids. The CDR3 was read in part: 30 bases, with the frame set at base 1. For sequencing input, CVID and control samples contributed equivalent amounts of genomic DNA. For every sample, a 60 bp segment covering the rearranged TCRbeta CDR3 region was amplified and then sequenced. The immunoSEQ assay, a bias-corrected multiplex PCR combined with high-throughput sequencing, was used to amplify TCRbeta. The study's own analysis went as follows. Every unique nucleotide sequence counted as a clone and was annotated with V, D and J genes, copy number and frequency. Sequences were labeled productive if in frame, and non-productive if out of frame or containing stop codons. Clonality was calculated from Shannon's entropy as previously described. The predicted amino acid sequences of productive clones were used to derive the mean CDR3 Kyte-Doolittle hydropathy. Using the R hclust function, scaled V gene usage was clustered hierarchically with Manhattan distance and complete linkage. To assess clone sharing by CDR3 amino acid sequence, 12 repertoires per group were resampled over 100 rounds. Repertoires were searched for 60 to 80 published EBV-specific and fewer than 300 published CMV-specific TCRbeta sequences. A couple of CVID samples yielding fewer than 10,000 sequences were excluded from analysis, leaving approximately 46 CVID repertoires. TCRdb obtained this table from immuneACCESS and retained in-frame rearrangements with V and J assigned. These tables miss some clones; where compared with another copy, unresolved V genes account for less than half of the shortfall, and the remainder is unexplained. Clone size and V and J calls were adopted from that table, with D and trimming inferred from the DNA. The sample records 50,000 to 65,000 clones, none occurring a single time. The ten most abundant clones make up about 1.8% of the sample.

The research as a whole found: Even though DNA input was the same, control samples had an average of about 80,000 unique sequences each, compared with approximately 30,000 in CVID samples. Correlations between repertoire features and clinical complications were limited by patient heterogeneity within the CVID cohort. CVID subjects shared fewer TCRbeta clones with each other than healthy controls did (p < 0.0001). Compared with healthy controls, CVID subjects showed increased TCRbeta clonality (t-test p = 0.018), a feature most characteristic of about a third of subjects. According to the authors, figuring out what caused the increased clonality in CVID would require sequencing the repertoires of T cell subpopulations. Fewer deletions and N-nucleotide insertions were reportedly observed in CVID TCRbeta sequences, and highly modified clones with 13 or more V deletions were reportedly absent from CVID TCRbeta sequences.

This clone was recorded at least ten times. This receptor's antigen is unknown. The CDR3 end lies 3 residues beyond the end of the read and is filled in from the germline J gene. Most CVID patients and most healthy controls were of Caucasian heritage. Heparinized peripheral whole blood samples of about 5 to 8 ml were collected from each donor. Genomic DNA from adults with common variable immune deficiency (CVID) and from healthy adult controls was the source for sequencing TCRbeta CDR3 repertoires. A total of roughly 22 healthy adult volunteers (about twelve female and around 10 male; age range about 20 to 75 years, mean age about 32) were included in the control group. Diluted blood was density-centrifuged over Hypaque 1077 or Ficoll-Paque to isolate peripheral blood mononuclear cells. Genomic DNA was extracted from unsorted mononuclear cells by Qiagen column purification or by a centrifugation-based method.

What was sequenced was peripheral blood mononuclear cells. This TCR was recovered from a person aged 18 to 75 in good health. This sequence uses TRBV6-1 and TRBJ2-2; a tentative D call is TRBD1 (6 bases match). CDR3 bases read: TGTGCCAGCAGTGACAGGGGAACCGGGGAG. The encoded protein is CASSDRGTGE. From start to end, the CDR3 is CASSDRGTGELFF.